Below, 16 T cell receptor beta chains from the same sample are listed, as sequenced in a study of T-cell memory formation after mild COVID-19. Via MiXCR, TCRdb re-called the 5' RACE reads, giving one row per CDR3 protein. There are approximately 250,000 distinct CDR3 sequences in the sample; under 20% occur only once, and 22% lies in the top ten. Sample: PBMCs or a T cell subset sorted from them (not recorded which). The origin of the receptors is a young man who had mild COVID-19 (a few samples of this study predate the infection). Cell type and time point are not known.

The CDR3, as DNA: TGCGCCAGCAGCCAAGACCTGGTGCCGGGAAGAATCTACACCTTC. This translates into CASSQDLVPGRIYTF. The chain joins TRBV4-3 to TRBJ1-2; D unclear. Trimming cost V 0 bases and J 10 bases, with 18 bases left between them. This CDR3 has 15 residues. Germline CDR1 reads LGHNA; CDR2 reads YSLEER.

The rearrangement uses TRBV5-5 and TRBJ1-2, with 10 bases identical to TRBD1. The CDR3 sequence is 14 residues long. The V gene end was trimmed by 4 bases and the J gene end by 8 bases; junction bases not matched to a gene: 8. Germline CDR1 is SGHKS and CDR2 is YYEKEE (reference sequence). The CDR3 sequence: CASSPGQGRWGYTF. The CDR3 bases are TGTGCCAGCAGCCCGGGACAGGGGAGGTGGGGCTACACCTTC.

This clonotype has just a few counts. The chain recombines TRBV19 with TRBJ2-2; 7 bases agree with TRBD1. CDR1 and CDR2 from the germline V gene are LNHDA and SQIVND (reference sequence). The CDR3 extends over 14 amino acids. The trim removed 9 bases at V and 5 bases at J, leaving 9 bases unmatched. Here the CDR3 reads CASRQGSATGELFF. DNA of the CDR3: TGTGCCAGCAGACAGGGAAGTGCAACCGGGGAGCTGTTTTTT.

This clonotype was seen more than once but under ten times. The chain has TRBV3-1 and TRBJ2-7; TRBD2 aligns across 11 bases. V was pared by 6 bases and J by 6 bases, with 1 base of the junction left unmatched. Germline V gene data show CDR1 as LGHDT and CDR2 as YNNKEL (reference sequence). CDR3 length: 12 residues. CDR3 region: CASRGLAGEQYF. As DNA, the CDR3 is TGTGCCAGCAGAGGACTAGCGGGCGAGCAGTACTTC.

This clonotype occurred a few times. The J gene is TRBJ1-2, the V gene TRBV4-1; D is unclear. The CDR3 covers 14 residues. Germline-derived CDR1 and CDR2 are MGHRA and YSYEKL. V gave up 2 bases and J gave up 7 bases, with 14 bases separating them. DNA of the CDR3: TGCGCCAGCAGCCAATTGTCGTTACCCTCTGGCTACACCTTC. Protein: CASSQLSLPSGYTF.

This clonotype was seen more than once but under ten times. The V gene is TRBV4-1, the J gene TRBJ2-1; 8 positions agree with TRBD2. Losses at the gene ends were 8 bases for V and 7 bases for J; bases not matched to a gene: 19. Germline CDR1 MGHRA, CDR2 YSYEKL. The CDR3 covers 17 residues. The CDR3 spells CASGLRVRRGATNEQFF. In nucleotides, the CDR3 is TGCGCCAGCGGACTTAGAGTGAGGCGGGGGGCTACGAATGAGCAGTTCTTC.

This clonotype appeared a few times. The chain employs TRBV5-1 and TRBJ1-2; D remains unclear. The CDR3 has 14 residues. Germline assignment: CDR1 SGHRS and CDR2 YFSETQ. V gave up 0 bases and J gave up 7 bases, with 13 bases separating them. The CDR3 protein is CASSLDGSSSGYTF. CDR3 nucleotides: TGCGCCAGCAGCTTGGACGGATCGTCAAGTGGCTACACCTTC.

This chain's CDR3 is CAISVDSSSYNEQFF. Written as DNA, the CDR3 is TGTGCCATCAGTGTCGACTCGAGCTCCTACAATGAGCAGTTCTTC. The chain couples TRBV10-3 to TRBJ2-1; D ambiguous. Trimming stripped 4 bases from V and 0 bases from J, with 10 bases between. The CDR3 covers 15 residues. CDR1 is ENHRY, CDR2 SYGVKD, per germline.

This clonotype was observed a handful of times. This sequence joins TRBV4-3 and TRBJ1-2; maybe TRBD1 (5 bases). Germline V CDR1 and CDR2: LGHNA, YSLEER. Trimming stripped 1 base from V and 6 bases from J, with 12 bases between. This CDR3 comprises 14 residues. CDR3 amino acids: CASSQGGTVDGYTF. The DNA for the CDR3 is TGCGCCAGCAGCCAAGGCGGGACGGTCGATGGCTACACCTTC.

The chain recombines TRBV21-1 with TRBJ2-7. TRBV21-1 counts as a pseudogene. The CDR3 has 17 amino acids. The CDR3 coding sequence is TGTGCCAGCAGCTCTCGCAGACCTCTCAGGACCCAAGGTGAGCAGTACGTC. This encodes CASSSRRPLRTQGEQYV.

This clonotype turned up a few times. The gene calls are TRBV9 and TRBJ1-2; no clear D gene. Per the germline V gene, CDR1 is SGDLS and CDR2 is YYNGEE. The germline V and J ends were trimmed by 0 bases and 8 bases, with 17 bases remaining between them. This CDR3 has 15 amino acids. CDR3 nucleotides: TGTGCCAGCAGCGTAGGAGGGCCCCGCGGGAAGGGCTACACCTTC. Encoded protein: CASSVGGPRGKGYTF.

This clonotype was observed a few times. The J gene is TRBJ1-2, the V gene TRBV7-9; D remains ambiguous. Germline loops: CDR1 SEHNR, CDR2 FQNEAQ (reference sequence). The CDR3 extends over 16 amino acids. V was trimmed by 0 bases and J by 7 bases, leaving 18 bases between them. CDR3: CASSLAYQSEPFGYTF. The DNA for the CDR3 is TGTGCCAGCAGCTTAGCCTACCAATCTGAGCCTTTTGGCTACACCTTC.

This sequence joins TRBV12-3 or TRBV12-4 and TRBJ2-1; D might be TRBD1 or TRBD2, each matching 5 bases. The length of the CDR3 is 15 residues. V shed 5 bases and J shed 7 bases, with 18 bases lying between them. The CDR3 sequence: CASSQSGLFQNEQFF. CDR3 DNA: TGTGCCAGCAGTCAATCGGGGCTGTTCCAAAATGAGCAGTTCTTC.

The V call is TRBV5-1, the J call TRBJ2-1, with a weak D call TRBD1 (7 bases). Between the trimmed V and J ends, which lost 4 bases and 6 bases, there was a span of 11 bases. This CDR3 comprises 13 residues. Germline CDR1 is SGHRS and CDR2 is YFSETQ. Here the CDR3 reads CASSQGGTNEQFF. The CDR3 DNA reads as TGCGCCAGCAGCCAGGGGGGTACCAATGAGCAGTTCTTC.

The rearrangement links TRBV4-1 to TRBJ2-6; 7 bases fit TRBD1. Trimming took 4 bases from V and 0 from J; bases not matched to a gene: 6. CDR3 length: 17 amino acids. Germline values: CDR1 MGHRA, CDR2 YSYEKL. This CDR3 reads CASSLDRALSGANVLTF. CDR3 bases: TGCGCCAGCAGCCTTGACAGGGCCCTCTCTGGGGCCAACGTCCTGACTTTC.

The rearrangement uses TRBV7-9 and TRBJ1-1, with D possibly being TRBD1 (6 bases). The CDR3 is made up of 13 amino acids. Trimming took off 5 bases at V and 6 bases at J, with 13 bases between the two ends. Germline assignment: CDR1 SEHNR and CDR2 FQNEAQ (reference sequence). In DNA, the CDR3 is TGTGCCAGCAGCCTGGGGGGGGCCGCTGAAGCTTTCTTT. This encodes CASSLGGAAEAFF.